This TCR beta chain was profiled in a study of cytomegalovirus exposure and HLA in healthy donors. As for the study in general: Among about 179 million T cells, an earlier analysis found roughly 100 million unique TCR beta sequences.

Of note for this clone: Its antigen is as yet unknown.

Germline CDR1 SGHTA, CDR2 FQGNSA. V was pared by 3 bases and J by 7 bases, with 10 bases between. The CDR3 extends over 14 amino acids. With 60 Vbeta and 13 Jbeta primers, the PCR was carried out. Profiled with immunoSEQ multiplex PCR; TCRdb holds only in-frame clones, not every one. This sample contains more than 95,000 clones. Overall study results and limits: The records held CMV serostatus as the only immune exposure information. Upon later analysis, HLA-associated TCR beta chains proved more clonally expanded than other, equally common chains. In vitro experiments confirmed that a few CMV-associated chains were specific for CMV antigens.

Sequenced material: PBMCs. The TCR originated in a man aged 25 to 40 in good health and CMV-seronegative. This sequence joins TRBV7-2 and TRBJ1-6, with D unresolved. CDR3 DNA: TGTGCCAGCAGCTTTACAGTGAACAATTCACCCCTCCACTTT. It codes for CASSFTVNNSPLHF.